These 17 T cell receptor beta chains came from one sample sequenced in a study of T cells after yellow fever vaccination. TCRdb reprocessed the 5' RACE reads via MiXCR and lists one record per CDR3 protein. Among 350,000 to 450,000 distinct CDR3 sequences listed, about 17% were seen once. The starting material was PBMCs, obtained before the yellow fever booster vaccination. Receptors were obtained from a man aged 18 to 29 who received the YFV17D yellow fever vaccine.

The J gene is TRBJ2-6, the V gene TRBV12-3 or TRBV12-4, with D hard to call. V was shortened by 5 bases and J by 2 bases, with 10 bases between the two germline ends. The CDR3 extends over 15 amino acids. CDR3 sequence: CASSQVFAGANVLTF. The CDR3 region has the DNA TGTGCCAGCAGTCAGGTGTTTGCTGGGGCCAACGTCCTGACTTTC.

This clonotype was counted only a few times. This chain uses TRBV12-3 or TRBV12-4 with TRBJ2-3, with 8 positions matching TRBD2. J gave up 0 bases and V 5 bases, and 1 base lay outside the gene matches. The CDR3 totals 14 residues. CDR3 protein: CASSTSGSTDTQYF. The CDR3 nucleotides are TGTGCCAGCAGTACTAGCGGTAGCACAGATACGCAGTATTTT.

The chain combines TRBV9 with TRBJ2-1; 13 nucleotides align to TRBD2. Germline V gene lookup returns CDR1 SGDLS and CDR2 YYNGEE. The CDR3 is 16 residues long. The V gene end was trimmed by 5 bases and the J gene end by 6 bases; junction bases not matched to a gene: 8. The CDR3 nucleotides are TGTGCCAGCAGTACTAGCGGGGGGGCGAACCTCAATGAGCAGTTCTTC. This encodes CASSTSGGANLNEQFF.

This chain links TRBV9 with TRBJ2-3, with 7 bases that match TRBD1. The CDR3 sequence is 16 residues long. The V gene's germline CDR1 is SGDLS and CDR2 YYNGEE. Losses at the gene ends were 4 bases for V and 2 bases for J; bases not matched to a gene: 10. The CDR3 protein is CASSPTGTAFTDTQYF. Here the CDR3 DNA reads TGTGCCAGCAGCCCAACTGGGACAGCTTTCACAGATACGCAGTATTTT. Looking up the rest from reference TRBV9 and TRBJ2-3 gives the full variable domain: DSGVTQTPKHLITATGQRVTLRCSPRSGDLSVYWYQQSLDQGLQFLIQYYNGEERAKGNILERFSAQQFPDLHSELNLSSLELGDSALYFCASSPTGTAFTDTQYFGPGTRLTVL.

The chain carries TRBV7-6 and TRBJ2-7; D not resolved. The V end was cut by 5 bases, the J end by 3 bases, with 17 bases between. The germline CDR1 and CDR2 sequences are SGHVS and FNYEAQ. CDR3 length: 15 residues. The CDR3 sequence: CASSETLGNVYEQYF. CDR3 sequence (DNA): TGTGCCAGCAGCGAGACGCTAGGGAACGTCTACGAGCAGTACTTC.

J is TRBJ2-7 and V is TRBV12-5; D not certain. The ends were cut back, 6 bases at V and 1 base at J, with 7 bases in the middle. Germline CDR1 reads LGHNT; CDR2 reads FRNRAP. The CDR3 contains 12 residues. Here the CDR3 reads CASGQLSYEQYF. The CDR3 bases are TGTGCTAGTGGACAGCTTTCCTACGAGCAGTACTTC.

This clonotype was picked up a small number of times. The genes are TRBV9 and TRBJ1-1; 7 bases are shared with TRBD1. With V trimmed by 2 bases and J by 4 bases, 5 bases remained unmatched. Germline-derived CDR1 and CDR2 are SGDLS and YYNGEE. This CDR3 contains 14 residues. CDR3 sequence reads: CASSVATGLTEAFF. The CDR3 nucleotides are TGTGCCAGCAGCGTGGCGACAGGGCTCACTGAAGCTTTCTTT. Full variable domain (missing parts from reference TRBV9 and TRBJ1-1): DSGVTQTPKHLITATGQRVTLRCSPRSGDLSVYWYQQSLDQGLQFLIQYYNGEERAKGNILERFSAQQFPDLHSELNLSSLELGDSALYFCASSVATGLTEAFFGQGTRLTVV.

This chain links TRBV5-6 with TRBJ2-7; 9 bases match TRBD1. The CDR3 sequence is 16 residues long. V lost 2 bases, J lost 5 bases, and 11 bases stayed unmatched. Germline CDR1 reads SGHDT; CDR2 reads YYEEEE. CDR3 coding DNA: TGTGCCAGCAGCTTACCTCCGGGACAGGGTTCCCACGAGCAGTACGTC. It is translated as CASSLPPGQGSHEQYV.

The chain recombines TRBV30 with TRBJ2-7; a weak D match, TRBD1 (6 bases). This CDR3 contains 13 residues. Trimming cost V 0 bases and J 3 bases, with 9 bases left between them. The germline V gene encodes CDR1 GTSNPN and CDR2 SVGIG (reference sequence). In DNA form, the CDR3 reads TGTGCCTGGAGTGTCGGACAGCTCTACGAGCAGTACTTC. The encoded protein is CAWSVGQLYEQYF.

This chain connects TRBV28 to TRBJ2-4; D unresolved. In germline, CDR1 is MDHEN, CDR2 SYDVKM. V lost 8 bases and J lost 5, with 7 bases in between. The CDR3 loop spans 11 amino acids. The CDR3 region is CASARENIQYF. CDR3 sequence (DNA): TGTGCCAGCGCCCGGGAAAACATTCAGTACTTC. The whole variable domain, remainder taken from reference TRBV28 and TRBJ2-4, is DVKVTQSSRYLVKRTGEKVFLECVQDMDHENMFWYRQDPGLGLRLIYFSYDVKMKEKGDIPEGYSVSREKKERFSLILESASTNQTSMYLCASARENIQYFGAGTRLSVL.

The chain carries TRBV7-9 and TRBJ2-7; 10 nucleotides agree with TRBD1. Germline trimming cut 1 base from V and 5 bases from J; bases unmatched to any gene: 5. The CDR3 sequence is 15 residues long. Germline loops: CDR1 SEHNR, CDR2 FQNEAQ (reference sequence). The DNA of the CDR3 is TGTGCCAGCAGCTTAGGGGACAGGGGATATCACGAGCAGTACGTC. Amino acids: CASSLGDRGYHEQYV.

J is TRBJ1-4 and V is TRBV14; D unclear. This CDR3 comprises 16 residues. Germline V gene lookup returns CDR1 SGHDN and CDR2 FVKESK. With 5 bases removed from V and 0 bases from J, the gap between germline ends came to 13 bases. The CDR3 DNA is TGTGCCAGCAGCGATGACCGTTTCGCAACTAATGAAAAACTGTTTTTT. Its translation: CASSDDRFATNEKLFF.

This clonotype occurred a few times. V usage is TRBV9 and J usage is TRBJ2-1, with D tentatively TRBD1 (8 bases). V shed 1 base and J shed 6 bases, with 14 bases lying between them. Germline V gene sequence: CDR1 SGDLS, CDR2 YYNGEE. The CDR3 spans 15 residues. The CDR3 DNA sequence: TGTGCCAGCAGCGTAATACAGGGGGGGTTCAATGAGCAGTTCTTC. Its translation is CASSVIQGGFNEQFF.

This clonotype was seen only a few times. This rearrangement joins TRBV4-3 to TRBJ1-2; TRBD1 matches 12 bases. The CDR3 covers 16 residues. V lost 1 base and J lost 8; bases outside the gene matches: 8. The germline V gene has CDR1 LGHNA and CDR2 YSLEER. CDR3 in amino acids: CASSQVQGQGARGYTF. DNA of the CDR3: TGCGCCAGCAGCCAAGTTCAGGGACAGGGGGCCCGGGGCTACACCTTC.

This clonotype was seen a few times. The genes are TRBV4-1 and TRBJ2-7; 7 bases are a match to TRBD1. The CDR3 is 13 residues long. Unmatched junction bases numbered 2, after V lost 3 bases and J lost 3 bases. The germline V gene has CDR1 MGHRA and CDR2 YSYEKL. The CDR3 region has the DNA TGCGCCAGCAGCCACGACAGGGACTACGAGCAGTACGTC. Its translation: CASSHDRDYEQYV.

This clonotype has a handful of counts. The chain links TRBV6-5 to TRBJ1-3; TRBD1 might be the D (6 bases). The CDR3 contains 15 residues. Trimming stripped 10 bases from V and 0 bases from J, with 16 bases between. Germline lookup yields CDR1 MNHEY and CDR2 SVGAGI. The CDR3 here is CATTITGISGNTIYF. DNA of the CDR3: TGTGCCACGACGATAACAGGGATCTCTGGAAACACCATATATTTT.

The chain links TRBV5-1 to TRBJ1-1; 10 bases are shared with TRBD1. This CDR3 contains 15 residues. Trimming removed 4 bases from V and 4 bases from J; junction bases left unmatched: 7. Germline V lookup: CDR1 SGHRS, CDR2 YFSETQ. CDR3 sequence reads: CASSPTGGVGTEAFF. The CDR3 DNA is TGCGCCAGCAGCCCGACAGGGGGCGTAGGCACTGAAGCTTTCTTT.